These T cell receptor beta chains were read from a single sample in a study of OX40 agonist ivuxolimab in advanced cancers. TCRdb keeps only in-frame clones here, not all; method: immunoSEQ multiplex PCR. The repertoire holds 30,000 to 45,000 clones, with roughly 80% as singletons. The sample here was CD4+ or CD8+ T cells sorted from blood, taken in a trial of the OX40 agonist ivuxolimab. All receptors derive from an adult with an advanced solid tumor such as melanoma, head and neck, liver or kidney cancer. The CDR3 runs from the conserved cysteine through the conserved F or W. D genes are given only for firm matches. Some rows have no size entry. The others give once, few or many, or a class for an expanded clone.

>NA|NA|TRBJ2-7|TRBV5-1
TGCGCCAGCAGCTTGTGGGAGCCCCTGGACGAGCAGTACTTC
CASSLWEPLDEQYF
>NA|NA|TRBJ2-2|TRBV6-1
TGTGCCAGCAGTCTAGGGGGGACCAACACCGGGGAGCTGTTTTTT
CASSLGGTNTGELFF
>NA|NA|TRBJ1-4|TRBV2
TGTGCCAGCAAGAAGGAGGGCGGTAATGAAAAACTGTTTTTT
CASKKEGGNEKLFF
>once|TRBD1|TRBJ1-2|TRBV6-5
TGTGCCAGCACCTCGGACAGGGACTATGGCTACACCTTC
CASTSDRDYGYTF
>few|NA|TRBJ1-5|TRBV9
TGTGCCAGCAGCGTCGGGAGGGGCAATCAGCCCCAGCATTTT
CASSVGRGNQPQHF
>NA|NA|TRBJ1-4|TRBV11-2
TGTGCCAGCAGCTTAGTTTTGAGGGGAAGCGAAAAACTGTTTTTT
CASSLVLRGSEKLFF
>NA|NA|TRBJ1-2|TRBV5-4
TGTGCCAGCAGTGCCGGACTGGAGGTCTATGGCTACACCTTC
CASSAGLEVYGYTF
>once|TRBD1|TRBJ1-5|TRBV28
TGTGCCAGCAGTTCCAGCCCTTGGACAGGGGGCAATCAGCCCCAGCATTTT
CASSSSPWTGGNQPQHF
>NA|TRBD1|TRBJ1-1|TRBV5-4
TGTGCCAGCAGCCTCACAGGGGGCGGAAGCACTGAAGCTTTCTTT
CASSLTGGGSTEAFF
>NA|NA|TRBJ2-5|TRBV27
TGTGCCAGCAGTTTGCGGGACAGACAAGAGACCCAGTACTTC
CASSLRDRQETQYF
>NA|TRBD1|TRBJ2-1|TRBV9
TGTGCCAGCAGGGGACAGGTTCAAAAAGGCAATGAGCAGTTCTTC
CASRGQVQKGNEQFF
>once|NA|TRBJ1-2|TRBV5-1
TGCGCCAGCAGCTTGGGCGCTGGTGGCTACACCTTC
CASSLGAGGYTF
>NA|NA|TRBJ2-1|TRBV29-1
TGCAGCGTCGAAGACAGAATGGGCGAGAATGAGCAGTTCTTC
CSVEDRMGENEQFF
>NA|NA|TRBJ2-7|TRBV2
TGTGCCAGCACTATCACAGTAAGCTACGAGCAGTACTTC
CASTITVSYEQYF
>NA|TRBD2|TRBJ2-1|TRBV11-2
TGTGCCAGCAGCTCACATTATAGCGGGGGCCCCGATGCTGAGCAGTTCTTC
CASSSHYSGGPDAEQFF
>NA|NA|TRBJ2-2|TRBV5-1
TGCGCCAGCCAATTATACAGGGCCTTGAACACCGGGGAGCTGTTTTTT
CASQLYRALNTGELFF
>NA|NA|TRBJ1-2|TRBV5-4
TGTGCCAGCAGCCAGGACAGCTTTCTCGGTTACTATGGCTACACCTTC
CASSQDSFLGYYGYTF
>NA|NA|TRBJ1-5|TRBV19
TGTGCCAGCCGAGCTGCGACCTCGTATCAGCCCCAGCATTTT
CASRAATSYQPQHF
>few|TRBD1|TRBJ1-6|TRBV5-1
TGCGCCAGCGGCCGGGACAGGGAAAATTCACCCCTCCACTTT
CASGRDRENSPLHF
>NA|NA|TRBJ1-4|TRBV29-1
TGCAGCGTTGAAGATACGATAGCAACTAATGAAGAACTGTTTTTT
CSVEDTIATNEELFF
>NA|TRBD2|TRBJ2-1|TRBV6-4
TGTGCCAGCATTCGGGAGGGTTTCGGGTACAATGAGCAGTTCTTC
CASIREGFGYNEQFF
>NA|NA|TRBJ1-1|TRBV29-1
TGCAGCGTTGGACAATCGAACACTGAAGCTTTCTTT
CSVGQSNTEAFF
>NA|NA|TRBJ1-5|TRBV6-5
TGTGCCAGCAGTTACGGTGATCACAATCAGCCCCAGCATTTT
CASSYGDHNQPQHF
>medium-sized|NA|TRBJ2-7|TRBV4-1
TGCGCCAGCAGCCAAGATGATACGGGGACCTACGAGCAGTACTTC
CASSQDDTGTYEQYF
>NA|TRBD1|TRBJ2-2|TRBV15
TGTGCCACCAGCAGAGCGGACATTACAGGGGTTACCGGGGAGCTGTTTTTT
CATSRADITGVTGELFF
>NA|NA|TRBJ1-2|TRBV11-2
TGTGCCAGCAGCCCGACAGGCTATGGCTACACCTTC
CASSPTGYGYTF
>NA|TRBD2|TRBJ2-1|TRBV15
TGTGCCACCAGCAGTGACTTAGCGGGAGAGCAGTTCTTC
CATSSDLAGEQFF
>NA|TRBD1|TRBJ1-2|TRBV5-1
TGCGCCAGCAGCTTCGGACAGGCGCTTGATGGCTACACCTTC
CASSFGQALDGYTF
>NA|NA|TRBJ1-1|TRBV5-1
TGCGCCAGCAGCTTGAGGGCAGGGGAAGGAGCTTTCTTT
CASSLRAGEGAFF
>NA|TRBD1|TRBJ1-1|TRBV5-1
TGCGCCAGCAGCCGACAGGGGGACACTGAAGCTTTCTTT
CASSRQGDTEAFF
>NA|NA|TRBJ1-3|TRBV5-1
TGCGCCAGCAGCTCCCGGGCGGGATTCTCTGGAAACACCATATATTTT
CASSSRAGFSGNTIYF
>NA|NA|TRBJ2-7|TRBV13
TGTGCCAGCACCTTCTCCCGATTGGGGGGAAGGCCCGTGGGCGAGCAGTACTTC
CASTFSRLGGRPVGEQYF
>NA|NA|TRBJ1-4|TRBV30
TGTGCCTGGAGTGTTGGGACACACAATGAAAAACTGTTTTTT
CAWSVGTHNEKLFF
>NA|TRBD2|TRBJ2-3|TRBV27
TGTGCCAGCACTAGCGGGCTGAGGCATACGCAGTATTTT
CASTSGLRHTQYF